Each of the 8 T cell receptor beta chains below was sequenced from the same sample in a study of cytomegalovirus exposure and HLA in healthy donors. Primers: 60 Vbeta forward and 13 Jbeta reverse. The method was immunoSEQ multiplex PCR; TCRdb's version includes in-frame clones alone and lacks a portion of them. Of some 160,000 clones in the sample, roughly four fifths are singletons; the top ten hold around 9.1%. Sequences were obtained from PBMCs. The receptors shown here come from a male donor in good health and CMV-seropositive.

The chain combines TRBV11-2 with TRBJ1-5; no clear D. Germline V gene data show CDR1 as SGHAT and CDR2 as FQNNGV. This CDR3 is 15 amino acids long. V was pared by 3 bases and J by 2 bases, with 11 bases between. The CDR3, as DNA: TGTGCCAGCAGCTTCGGGGTATTCGGCAATCAGCCCCAGCATTTT. Its translation: CASSFGVFGNQPQHF.

The V call is TRBV5-6, the J call TRBJ2-1; 9 nucleotides agree with TRBD1. J lost 4 bases, V lost 6 bases, and 8 bases had no gene match. From germline, CDR1 is SGHDT and CDR2 YYEEEE. This CDR3 is 15 amino acids long. Here the CDR3 reads CASITADRGYNEQFF. CDR3 DNA: TGTGCCAGCATAACGGCGGACAGGGGTTACAATGAGCAGTTCTTC.

The chain is built from TRBV10-1 and TRBJ2-5, with 7 positions matching TRBD1. Germline CDR1 reads WNHNN; CDR2 reads SYGVQD (reference sequence). The V and J ends lost 6 bases and 2 bases, in that order; junction bases with no gene match: 6. The CDR3 has 14 residues. Here the CDR3 DNA reads TGCGCCAGCAGCCCGACAGGGAAACAAGAGACCCAGTACTTC. Translated, it gives CASSPTGKQETQYF.

The V call is TRBV18, the J call TRBJ2-3, with 13 bases aligning to TRBD2. The CDR3 extends over 19 amino acids. The trim removed 1 base at V and 3 bases at J, leaving 10 bases unmatched. Germline values: CDR1 KGHSH, CDR2 LQKENI. CDR3 sequence reads: CASSPLGLAGVSGTDTQYF. CDR3 nucleotide sequence: TGTGCCAGCTCACCACTTGGACTAGCGGGAGTCTCGGGAACAGATACGCAGTATTTT.

The chain joins TRBV15 to TRBJ1-1; D is undetermined. Germline lookup yields CDR1 LNHNV and CDR2 YYDKDF (reference sequence). The CDR3 totals 13 residues. Trimming removed 0 bases from V and 5 bases from J, with 7 bases in between. The DNA of the CDR3 is TGTGCCACCAGCAGAGATATTCGGACTGAAGCTTTCTTT. Its protein is CATSRDIRTEAFF.

V is TRBV5-1 and J is TRBJ1-4; D might be TRBD1 (6 bases). Germline V gene data show CDR1 as SGHRS and CDR2 as YFSETQ. The CDR3 extends over 15 amino acids. V lost 0 bases and J lost 4, with 10 bases in between. The CDR3 coding sequence is TGCGCCAGCAGCTTGGGGGACACCTTTAATGAAAAACTGTTTTTT. As protein: CASSLGDTFNEKLFF. Complete variable domain (other parts from reference TRBV5-1 and TRBJ1-4): KAGVTQTPRYLIKTRGQQVTLSCSPISGHRSVSWYQQTPGQGLQFLFEYFSETQRNKGNFPGRFSGRQFSNSRSEMNVSTLELGDSALYLCASSLGDTFNEKLFFGSGTQLSVL.

CDR3 coding DNA: TGCGCCAGCAGCCAAGGACTAGCGGGGGGGGACACCGGGGAGCTGTTTTTT. It specifies CASSQGLAGGDTGELFF. This rearrangement joins TRBV4-3 to TRBJ2-2; 14 nucleotides line up with TRBD2. Germline CDR1 is LGHNA and CDR2 is YSLEER. The CDR3 has 17 residues. The trim removed 1 base at V and 3 bases at J, leaving 1 base unmatched.

V is TRBV19 and J is TRBJ1-4; maybe TRBD1 (5 bases). The V end lost 7 bases, the J end lost 8 bases, and 14 bases lay between the germline ends. Germline CDR1 reads LNHDA; CDR2 reads SQIVND (reference sequence). This CDR3 region has 13 residues. CDR3 sequence reads: CASTQGPGEKLFF. The CDR3 DNA reads as TGTGCCAGTACTCAGGGTCCAGGAGAAAAACTGTTTTTT.